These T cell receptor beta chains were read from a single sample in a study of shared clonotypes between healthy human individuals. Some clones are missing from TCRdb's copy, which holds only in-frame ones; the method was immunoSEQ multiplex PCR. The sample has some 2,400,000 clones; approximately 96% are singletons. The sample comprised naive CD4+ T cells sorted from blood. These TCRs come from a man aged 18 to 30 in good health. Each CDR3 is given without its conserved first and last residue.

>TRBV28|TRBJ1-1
ASSDRGNTEAF
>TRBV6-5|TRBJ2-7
ASQPDPAAYEQY
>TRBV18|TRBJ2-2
ASSPKPGTGELF
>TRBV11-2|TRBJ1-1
ASSSLGGRNTEAF
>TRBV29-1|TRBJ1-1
SVELKATNTEAF
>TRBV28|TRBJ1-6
ATHDREDSPLH
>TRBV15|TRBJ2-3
ATSKDGNGTDTQY
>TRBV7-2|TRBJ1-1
ASSSDRGEAF
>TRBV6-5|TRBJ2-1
ASSYGRGHYNEQF
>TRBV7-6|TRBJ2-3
ASSPLDIGGTDTQY
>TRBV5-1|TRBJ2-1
ASSLASVGVTYNEQF
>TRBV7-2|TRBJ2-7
ASRPSGGVYEQY
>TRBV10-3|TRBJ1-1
AISESGTGAF
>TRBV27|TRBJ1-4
ASSLYRDRGEKLF
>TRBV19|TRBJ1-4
ASSPQGVVGEKLF
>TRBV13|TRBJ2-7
ASSFGVGIYEQY
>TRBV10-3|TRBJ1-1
AISERGTEAF
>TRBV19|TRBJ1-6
ASSFTDSPLH
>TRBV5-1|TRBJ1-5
ASSLERGQPQH
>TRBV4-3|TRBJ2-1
ASSQDPYNEQF
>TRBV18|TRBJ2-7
ASSPTVLHGQNEQY
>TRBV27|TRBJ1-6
ASSPDRVSPLH
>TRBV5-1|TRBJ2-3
ASSILSGPGDTDTQY
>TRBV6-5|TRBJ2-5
ASSFTGGYQETQY
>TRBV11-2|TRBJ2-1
ASSRPGLAVQGEQF
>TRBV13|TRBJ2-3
ASSSLAGATDTQY
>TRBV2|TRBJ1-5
ASSDQGWSNQPQH
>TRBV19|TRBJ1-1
ASSLIEGVTEAF
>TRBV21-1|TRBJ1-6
ASSKVGTYNSPLH
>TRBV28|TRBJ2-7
ASSSPGQGGHEQY
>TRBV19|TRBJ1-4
ATQGQGFEKLF
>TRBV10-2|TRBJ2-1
ASSELAGAGEQF
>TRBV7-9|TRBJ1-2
ASSPGVESYGYT
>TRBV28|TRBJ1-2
ASSLYGIGYT
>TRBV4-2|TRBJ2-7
ASSQDVHEQY
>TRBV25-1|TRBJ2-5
ASSELTSTGRETQY
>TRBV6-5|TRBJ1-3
ASSLGIMGNTIY
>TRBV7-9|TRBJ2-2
ASNTPKTGRGGELF
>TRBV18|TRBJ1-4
ASSPLGGQGNEKLF
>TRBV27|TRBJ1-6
ASRQTPGASYNSPLH
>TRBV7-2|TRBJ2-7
ASSLEGTKIREQY
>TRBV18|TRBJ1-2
ASSLSSGSYGYT
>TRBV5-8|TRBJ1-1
ASSLYEAPNTEAF
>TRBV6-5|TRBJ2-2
ATTSNTGELF
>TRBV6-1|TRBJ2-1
ASSPVGRYNEQF
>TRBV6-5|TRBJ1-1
ASTKGFGTEAF
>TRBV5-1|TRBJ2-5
ASSFGTGETQY
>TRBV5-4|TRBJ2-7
ASSLAGSGLSYEQY
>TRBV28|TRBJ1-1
ASSRLMNTEAF